Listed here are 15 T cell receptor beta chains from one sample, sequenced in a study of T cells in Graves' hyperthyroidism and ophthalmopathy. RNA transcripts gave rise to amplified TCR beta CDR3 regions. A first-round RT-PCR of the TCR CDR3 used the HTBI primer set. TCRdb reprocessed the multiplex PCR reads via MiXCR and lists one record per CDR3 protein. The table records hundreds of thousands of distinct CDR3 sequences, around 15% of them present only once. Material for sequencing was blood. All receptors come from an older woman with Graves' ophthalmopathy.

A word on this clonotype: One junction end does not reproduce the germline sequence, and a read error may be involved. The rearrangement joins TRBV12-3 or TRBV12-4 to TRBJ2-5, with D perhaps TRBD1 (5 bases). The CDR3 runs 13 residues. The CDR3 sequence: CASRLGVQETQYF. In DNA form, the CDR3 reads TGTGCCAGCAGGTTAGGGGTTCAAGAGACCCAGTACTTC.

In this sample, this clonotype turned up many times. The CDR3 loop is CASSPNPSGSEFF. The CDR3 DNA reads TGTGCCAGCAGCCCAAATCCCAGCGGGAGTGAGTTCTTC. The gene calls are TRBV7-9 and TRBJ2-1, with 8 bases lining up with TRBD2. V dropped 5 bases and J dropped 14; count of bases not matched to a gene: 11. The CDR3 contains 13 residues. Germline V gene lookup returns CDR1 SEHNR and CDR2 FQNEAQ (reference sequence).

This clonotype was seen at least ten times. The chain uses TRBV20-1 and TRBJ2-5, with D perhaps assigned TRBD1 or TRBD2 (6 bases each). V dropped 3 bases and J dropped 4 bases, with 15 bases sitting between them. The CDR3 is 14 residues long. Germline values: CDR1 DFQATT, CDR2 SNEGSKA (reference sequence). The CDR3 nucleotides read TGCAGTGCTAGTAGGGGGGAGCTTTTAGAGACCCAGTACTTC. This gives the protein CSASRGELLETQYF.

This clonotype was detected many times. The V gene is TRBV12-3 or TRBV12-4, the J gene TRBJ1-3, with D maybe TRBD1 (6 bases). This CDR3 has 13 amino acids. V was cut by 4 bases and J by 5 bases, with 9 bases left in between. CDR3 coding DNA: TGTGCCAGCAGTTCAGGGGTCAGAAACACCATATATTTT. This gives the protein CASSSGVRNTIYF.

The J gene is TRBJ2-1, the V gene TRBV12-3 or TRBV12-4; 8 bases match TRBD2. V was pared by 6 bases and J by 8 bases, with 15 bases of the junction left unmatched. This CDR3 is built from 16 residues. CDR3 sequence (DNA): TGTGCCAGCAGCCGGGGACAAGCGGGAGTTTCATATGAGCAGTTCTTC. It codes for CASSRGQAGVSYEQFF.

The genes are TRBV12-3 or TRBV12-4 and TRBJ2-1; 11 positions match TRBD2. This CDR3 spans 15 amino acids. Losses at the gene ends were 6 bases for V and 5 bases for J; bases not matched to a gene: 6. CDR3 sequence reads: CASSPGLAVDNEQFF. The CDR3, as DNA: TGTGCCAGCAGCCCGGGACTAGCGGTCGACAATGAGCAGTTCTTC.

A remark on this clonotype: A read error is possible here, since a much larger clone lies one base away. The rearrangement links TRBV20-1 to TRBJ1-3, with a possible D match to TRBD1 (5 bases). This CDR3 comprises 13 residues. The V gene's germline CDR1 is DFQATT and CDR2 SNEGSKA (reference sequence). Here the CDR3 DNA reads TGCAGGGCTCAACGGGACGGTGGAAACACCATATATTTT. It is translated as CRAQRDGGNTIYF.

This clonotype was observed a handful of times. The chain joins TRBV18 to TRBJ2-1; 8 bases fit TRBD1. Germline values: CDR1 KGHSH, CDR2 LQKENI. The ends lost 3 bases at V and 5 bases at J; junction bases unmatched: 6. CDR3 length equals 15 residues. CDR3 sequence reads: CASSPDRGAHNEQFF. The CDR3, as DNA: TGTGCCAGCTCACCCGACAGGGGTGCGCACAATGAGCAGTTCTTC.

In this sample, this clonotype turned up many times. This chain links TRBV2 with TRBJ1-4; D possibly corresponds to TRBD1 (6 bases). The CDR3 is 13 amino acids. The V gene's germline CDR1 is SNHLY and CDR2 FYNNEI. The V and J ends lost 7 bases and 10 bases respectively, with 16 bases between them. For the CDR3, the DNA is TGTGCCAGCATCGCAGGGGACATCGGAAAACTGTTTTTT. Amino acid sequence: CASIAGDIGKLFF.

This clonotype was counted many times. The chain combines TRBV3-1 with TRBJ2-7, with TRBD1 identical over 8 bases. Germline-derived CDR1 and CDR2 are LGHDT and YNNKEL (reference sequence). The trim removed 3 bases at V and 1 base at J, leaving 2 bases unmatched. The CDR3 consists of 14 residues. The CDR3 protein is CASSHRDRSYEQYF. The CDR3 DNA sequence: TGTGCCAGCAGCCACCGGGACAGGTCCTACGAGCAGTACTTC.

This clonotype occurred many times. The chain couples TRBV7-9 to TRBJ1-1; TRBD1 might be the D (6 bases). Germline V gene data show CDR1 as SEHNR and CDR2 as FQNEAQ (reference sequence). V lost 3 bases to trimming and J lost 5 bases, with 13 bases between them. The CDR3 is 14 amino acids. In nucleotides, the CDR3 is TGTGCCAGCAGCTTCGACACAGGGCGGACTGAAGCTTTCTTT. Amino acid sequence: CASSFDTGRTEAFF.

This clonotype has a handful of counts. This chain joins TRBV20-1 and TRBJ1-3; D remains unclear. Germline-derived CDR1 and CDR2 are DFQATT and SNEGSKA (reference sequence). The CDR3 runs 14 residues. Deletions cut 6 bases from V and 4 bases from J, with 16 bases between. The CDR3 loop reads CSAILGKAGNTIYF. The CDR3 DNA sequence: TGCAGTGCGATCTTAGGGAAAGCGGGAAACACCATATATTTT.

The table lists this clonotype with many counts. The chain has TRBV2 and TRBJ2-2, with TRBD2 matching 11 bases. This CDR3 contains 16 residues. V was clipped by 5 bases and J by 2 bases; unmatched bases: 4. Germline lookup yields CDR1 SNHLY and CDR2 FYNNEI. The CDR3 sequence is CASSQGTSGNTGELFF. Written as DNA, the CDR3 is TGTGCCAGCAGTCAAGGGACTAGCGGAAACACCGGGGAGCTGTTTTTT.

This clonotype was recorded many times. The genes are TRBV7-9 and TRBJ2-3; no clear D gene. The germline V gene has CDR1 SEHNR and CDR2 FQNEAQ (reference sequence). This CDR3 has 14 amino acids. V shed 2 bases and J shed 4 bases, with 10 bases lying between them. The CDR3 protein is CASSLNPEADTQYF. The CDR3 DNA reads as TGTGCCAGCAGCTTAAACCCCGAGGCAGATACGCAGTATTTT.

This clonotype has ten or more counts. The V and J genes are TRBV20-1 and TRBJ1-2, with 7 nucleotides matching TRBD1. The germline CDR1 and CDR2 sequences are DFQATT and SNEGSKA (reference sequence). J was trimmed by 4 bases and V by 2 bases; bases with no gene match: 4. This CDR3 comprises 13 residues. The CDR3 region has the DNA TGCAGTGCTAGAAACAGGGGAAGCTATGGCTACACCTTC. Its protein product is CSARNRGSYGYTF.